The 10 T cell receptor beta chains presented below share a single source sample, sequenced in a study of blood T cell repertoires in COVID-19. The protocol was immunoSEQ multiplex PCR, while the TCRdb copy is restricted to in-frame clones and leaves out a portion. This sample yields 150,000 to 250,000 clones, of which about 80% are seen a single time; about 6.9% belongs to the top ten. The sample consisted of peripheral blood. The receptor source for this set is a human donor with acute or convalescent COVID-19. The donor label of this sample is uncertain.

The chain carries TRBV2 and TRBJ2-5, with a weak D call TRBD1 (5 bases). CDR3 length: 12 residues. CDR1 and CDR2 (germline): SNHLY, FYNNEI. The V gene lost 7 bases and the J gene lost 5 bases, with 11 bases spanning the gap. CDR3 sequence (DNA): TGTGCCAGCAAGAAGGCAGGGGAGACCCAGTACTTC. Translating gives CASKKAGETQYF.

The rearrangement joins TRBV10-2 to TRBJ1-1; TRBD1 agrees at 8 bases. Germline V CDR1 and CDR2: WSHSY, SAAADI. The CDR3 sequence is 15 residues long. The V gene end was trimmed by 2 bases and the J gene end by 5 bases; junction bases not matched to a gene: 7. CDR3 nucleotides: TGCGCCAGCAGTGAGCTACAGGGGGAGGGGACTGAAGCTTTCTTT. Its translation: CASSELQGEGTEAFF.

Turning to this clone: This sample includes further DNA sequences coding for the same CDR3. The chain has TRBV12-3 or TRBV12-4 and TRBJ1-2; TRBD1 might be the D (5 bases). This CDR3 is built from 12 residues. V was shortened by 6 bases and J by 4 bases, with 9 bases between the two germline ends. The CDR3 loop is CASSLDSYGYTF. DNA of the CDR3: TGTGCCAGCAGCCTCGACAGCTATGGCTACACCTTC.

Here the CDR3 DNA reads TGTGCCAGCAGCCCTCTCTCGGGGGGCGTGACAGATACGCAGTATTTT. This sequence encodes CASSPLSGGVTDTQYF. J is TRBJ2-3 and V is TRBV7-6; weak D call: TRBD2 (7 bases). V lost 5 bases and J 3 bases, leaving 18 bases between the germline ends. Per germline, CDR1 SGHVS and CDR2 FNYEAQ. The CDR3 covers 16 residues.

The genes are TRBV7-9 and TRBJ2-3; 7 bases fit TRBD2. The CDR3 is made up of 14 amino acids. The junction had 4 bases not matched to a gene; V was cut back by 1 base and J by 6 bases. CDR1 SEHNR and CDR2 FQNEAQ come from the germline V gene (reference sequence). CDR3 in DNA: TGTGCCAGCAGCTTAGGTCTAGCGGCTGATACGCAGTATTTT. It specifies CASSLGLAADTQYF.

The chain combines TRBV6-1 with TRBJ2-1; the D is unclear. Germline V lookup: CDR1 MNHNS, CDR2 SASEGT. V lost 3 bases, J lost 4 bases, and 10 bases lay in between. This CDR3 is 14 amino acids long. CDR3 DNA sequence: TGTGCCAGCAGTGACCTCACTCGATACAATGAGCAGTTCTTC. It encodes CASSDLTRYNEQFF.

In this sample, this clone turned up once. The V call is TRBV2, the J call TRBJ1-1; 9 nucleotides line up with TRBD1. CDR3 length: 16 amino acids. CDR1 and CDR2 (germline): SNHLY, FYNNEI. V gave up 6 bases and J gave up 1 base; unmatched junction bases: 9. The CDR3 DNA follows: TGTGCCAGCAGCGCGAACAGGGGGCAGGCGAACACTGAAGCTTTCTTT. Protein product: CASSANRGQANTEAFF. The complete variable domain, with remaining parts taken from reference TRBV2 and TRBJ1-1, reads EPEVTQTPSHQVTQMGQEVILRCVPISNHLYFYWYRQILGQKVEFLVSFYNNEISEKSEIFDDQFSVERPDGSNFTLKIRSTKLEDSAMYFCASSANRGQANTEAFFGQGTRLTVV.

The V and J genes are TRBV4-2 and TRBJ1-4; D may be TRBD1 (5 bases). Between the trimmed V and J ends, which lost 4 bases and 2 bases, there was a span of 14 bases. The CDR3 covers 16 residues. Germline assignment: CDR1 LGHNA and CDR2 YNFKEQ. CDR3 loop: CASSPRGEGTNEKLFF. CDR3 DNA sequence: TGTGCCAGCAGCCCCCGCGGGGAGGGGACTAATGAAAAACTGTTTTTT.

The J gene is TRBJ2-5, the V gene TRBV7-2; 15 bases match TRBD2. CDR1 and CDR2 (germline): SGHTA, FQGNSA. V gave up 5 bases and J gave up 4 bases; unmatched junction bases: 14. The CDR3 consists of 19 residues. CDR3 nucleotide sequence: TGTGCCAGCAGCATCTCCACGAGGACTAGCGGGAGGGCCCGAGAGACCCAGTACTTC. It yields the protein CASSISTRTSGRARETQYF.

The V and J genes are TRBV5-6 and TRBJ1-4, with D perhaps matching TRBD1 (6 bases). V lost 4 bases, J lost 16 bases, and 20 bases lay in between. From germline, CDR1 is SGHDT and CDR2 YYEEEE. The CDR3 length is 13 residues. For the CDR3, the DNA is TGTGCCAGCAGCCCGGGGCTAGGAAAGGGACAGTTTTTT. This gives the protein CASSPGLGKGQFF.